These T cell receptor beta chains were read from a single sample in a study of shared clonotypes between healthy human individuals. Generated by immunoSEQ multiplex PCR, the TCRdb table keeps only in-frame clones and is missing some. The sample includes about 1,500,000 clones, 95% to 97% of them seen just once. Material: naive CD4+ T cells sorted from blood. Receptors originate from a man aged 25-45 years in good health. Both conserved end residues are part of each CDR3. A D gene is named only where the DNA matches it firmly. The listing skips clone size in some rows; elsewhere it reads once, few, many or a size class.

clone size: -; J gene: TRBJ1-5; V gene: TRBV16; D gene: -; CDR3 protein: CASSPRLGGSNQPQHF; CDR3 DNA: TGTGCCAGCAGCCCCCGGTTAGGCGGTAGCAATCAGCCCCAGCATTTT
clone size: -; J gene: TRBJ1-6; V gene: TRBV18; D gene: -; CDR3 protein: CASSLGTQTSDSPLHF; CDR3 DNA: TGTGCCAGCTCACTTGGGACACAGACTTCGGATTCACCCCTCCACTTT
clone size: -; J gene: TRBJ2-1; V gene: TRBV13; D gene: TRBD1; CDR3 protein: CASFGTGPNEQFF; CDR3 DNA: TGTGCCAGCTTCGGGACAGGGCCCAATGAGCAGTTCTTC
clone size: -; J gene: TRBJ2-1; V gene: TRBV5-4; D gene: -; CDR3 protein: CASSLPRDLGNEQFF; CDR3 DNA: TGTGCCAGCAGCTTACCCCGGGACCTGGGGAATGAGCAGTTCTTC
clone size: -; J gene: TRBJ1-5; V gene: TRBV18; D gene: -; CDR3 protein: CASSPGGASNQPQHF; CDR3 DNA: TGTGCCAGCTCACCGGGGGGGGCAAGCAATCAGCCCCAGCATTTT
clone size: -; J gene: TRBJ1-5; V gene: TRBV28; D gene: TRBD1; CDR3 protein: CASSLSTGGSQPQHF; CDR3 DNA: TGTGCCAGCAGTTTATCGACAGGGGGCAGTCAGCCCCAGCATTTT
clone size: -; J gene: TRBJ2-1; V gene: TRBV5-1; D gene: -; CDR3 protein: CASSSDLALEQFF; CDR3 DNA: TGCGCCAGCAGCTCGGATCTAGCATTGGAGCAGTTCTTC
clone size: -; J gene: TRBJ2-5; V gene: TRBV5-4; D gene: TRBD1; CDR3 protein: CASSSTGGGETQYF; CDR3 DNA: TGTGCCAGCAGCTCGACAGGGGGCGGGGAGACCCAGTACTTC
clone size: -; J gene: TRBJ1-5; V gene: TRBV4-3; D gene: -; CDR3 protein: CASSQGVFQPQHF; CDR3 DNA: TGCGCCAGCAGCCAGGGAGTCTTCCAGCCCCAGCATTTT
clone size: once; J gene: TRBJ2-3; V gene: TRBV5-1; D gene: TRBD2; CDR3 protein: CASSFPSGTTDTQYF; CDR3 DNA: TGCGCCAGCAGCTTCCCTAGCGGCACCACAGATACGCAGTATTTT
clone size: -; J gene: TRBJ2-7; V gene: TRBV7-2; D gene: -; CDR3 protein: CASSLQQGEQYF; CDR3 DNA: TGTGCCAGCAGCTTACAGCAAGGCGAGCAGTACTTC
clone size: -; J gene: TRBJ1-1; V gene: TRBV30; D gene: -; CDR3 protein: CALYDSRTEAFF; CDR3 DNA: TGTGCCTTGTATGACAGTCGCACTGAAGCTTTCTTT
clone size: -; J gene: TRBJ1-2; V gene: TRBV12-5; D gene: -; CDR3 protein: CASGLFGPPYGYTF; CDR3 DNA: TGTGCTAGTGGTTTGTTCGGGCCGCCCTATGGCTACACCTTC
clone size: -; J gene: TRBJ2-1; V gene: TRBV4-2; D gene: -; CDR3 protein: CASSQEGLQGSEQFF; CDR3 DNA: TGTGCCAGCAGCCAAGAGGGCCTCCAAGGGAGTGAGCAGTTCTTC
clone size: -; J gene: TRBJ2-7; V gene: TRBV5-4; D gene: -; CDR3 protein: CASSLVAGSIYEQYF; CDR3 DNA: TGTGCCAGCAGCTTGGTCGCAGGGAGTATCTACGAGCAGTACTTC
clone size: -; J gene: TRBJ2-3; V gene: TRBV5-6; D gene: TRBD2; CDR3 protein: CASSLLAGGPSTDTQYF; CDR3 DNA: TGTGCCAGCAGCTTGCTAGCGGGAGGGCCCTCGACAGATACGCAGTATTTT
clone size: -; J gene: TRBJ1-5; V gene: TRBV25-1; D gene: -; CDR3 protein: CASSSTGGQPQHF; CDR3 DNA: TGTGCCAGCAGTTCTACAGGAGGTCAGCCCCAGCATTTT
clone size: few; J gene: TRBJ2-7; V gene: TRBV5-1; D gene: TRBD2; CDR3 protein: CASSLSGTEQYF; CDR3 DNA: TGCGCCAGCAGCCTTAGCGGGACCGAGCAGTACTTC
clone size: -; J gene: TRBJ1-1; V gene: TRBV7-8; D gene: -; CDR3 protein: CASSLPGWGDTEAFF; CDR3 DNA: TGTGCCAGCAGCTTACCCGGCTGGGGGGACACTGAAGCTTTCTTT
clone size: -; J gene: TRBJ2-1; V gene: TRBV5-4; D gene: TRBD2; CDR3 protein: CASSSGTSGNSVQFF; CDR3 DNA: TGTGCCAGCAGCTCGGGGACTAGCGGGAATTCAGTGCAGTTCTTC
clone size: -; J gene: TRBJ2-7; V gene: TRBV6-5; D gene: TRBD1; CDR3 protein: CASSVLGQGSEQYF; CDR3 DNA: TGTGCCAGCAGTGTCCTAGGACAGGGGAGCGAGCAGTACTTC
clone size: -; J gene: TRBJ1-4; V gene: TRBV27; D gene: -; CDR3 protein: CASSPPGEKLFF; CDR3 DNA: TGTGCCAGCAGTCCCCCCGGTGAAAAACTGTTTTTT
clone size: -; J gene: TRBJ1-3; V gene: TRBV6-1; D gene: -; CDR3 protein: CASSEQRRSGNTIYF; CDR3 DNA: TGTGCCAGCAGTGAACAGCGGCGCTCTGGAAACACCATATATTTT
clone size: -; J gene: TRBJ2-2; V gene: TRBV7-9; D gene: -; CDR3 protein: CASARGDTGELFF; CDR3 DNA: TGTGCCAGCGCCAGGGGCGACACCGGGGAGCTGTTTTTT
clone size: -; J gene: TRBJ2-5; V gene: TRBV5-4; D gene: -; CDR3 protein: CASSHNPTSGQETQYF; CDR3 DNA: TGTGCCAGCAGCCATAACCCCACTTCCGGGCAAGAGACCCAGTACTTC
clone size: -; J gene: TRBJ2-5; V gene: TRBV15; D gene: -; CDR3 protein: CATSRARLAGEQETQYF; CDR3 DNA: TGTGCCACCAGCAGGGCCCGGCTCGCGGGCGAACAAGAGACCCAGTACTTC
clone size: once; J gene: TRBJ2-7; V gene: TRBV9; D gene: TRBD2; CDR3 protein: CASSVNPGTRSSYEQYF; CDR3 DNA: TGTGCCAGCAGCGTTAACCCCGGGACTAGGAGCTCCTACGAGCAGTACTTC
clone size: -; J gene: TRBJ2-7; V gene: TRBV5-5; D gene: TRBD2; CDR3 protein: CASSPGTSGREQYF; CDR3 DNA: TGTGCCAGCAGCCCCGGGACTAGCGGACGCGAGCAGTACTTC
clone size: -; J gene: TRBJ2-7; V gene: TRBV20-1; D gene: -; CDR3 protein: CSARGLPTQYF; CDR3 DNA: TGCAGTGCCAGGGGACTACCGACGCAGTACTTC
clone size: -; J gene: TRBJ2-1; V gene: TRBV5-4; D gene: TRBD2; CDR3 protein: CASSRTSGSHEQFF; CDR3 DNA: TGTGCCAGCAGCCGGACTAGCGGGAGCCATGAGCAGTTCTTC
clone size: -; J gene: TRBJ2-7; V gene: TRBV27; D gene: TRBD1; CDR3 protein: CASSWTGYEQYF; CDR3 DNA: TGTGCCAGCAGTTGGACAGGGTACGAGCAGTACTTC
clone size: -; J gene: TRBJ2-7; V gene: TRBV11-2; D gene: TRBD1; CDR3 protein: CASSVTGTASMEQYF; CDR3 DNA: TGTGCCAGCAGCGTTACCGGGACAGCCAGTATGGAGCAGTACTTC
clone size: -; J gene: TRBJ1-2; V gene: TRBV7-9; D gene: -; CDR3 protein: CASSLNSFYGYTF; CDR3 DNA: TGTGCCAGCAGCTTAAACAGCTTCTATGGCTACACCTTC
clone size: -; J gene: TRBJ2-7; V gene: TRBV7-2; D gene: TRBD1; CDR3 protein: CASSLRGSGDRVDF; CDR3 DNA: TGTGCCAGCAGCCTTAGGGGAAGTGGGGACAGGGTGGACTTC
clone size: -; J gene: TRBJ2-1; V gene: TRBV5-5; D gene: TRBD2; CDR3 protein: CASSLTDLAGVGPFNEQFF; CDR3 DNA: TGTGCCAGCAGCTTGACAGACCTAGCGGGGGTAGGGCCCTTTAATGAGCAGTTCTTC
clone size: -; J gene: TRBJ2-1; V gene: TRBV4-2; D gene: TRBD2; CDR3 protein: CASSQDGGGRSYNEQFF; CDR3 DNA: TGTGCCAGCAGCCAAGACGGGGGGGGACGCTCCTACAATGAGCAGTTCTTC
clone size: -; J gene: TRBJ2-5; V gene: TRBV6-5; D gene: -; CDR3 protein: CASSYVVQETQYF; CDR3 DNA: TGTGCCAGCAGTTACGTGGTCCAAGAGACCCAGTACTTC
clone size: -; J gene: TRBJ2-1; V gene: TRBV7-2; D gene: -; CDR3 protein: CASSPIEGTGYNEQFF; CDR3 DNA: TGTGCCAGCAGCCCGATCGAGGGTACAGGGTACAATGAGCAGTTCTTC
clone size: -; J gene: TRBJ1-1; V gene: TRBV7-9; D gene: -; CDR3 protein: CASTPDTEAFF; CDR3 DNA: TGTGCCAGCACTCCGGACACTGAAGCTTTCTTT
clone size: -; J gene: TRBJ1-1; V gene: TRBV5-6; D gene: -; CDR3 protein: CASSLIGATLRTEAFF; CDR3 DNA: TGTGCCAGCAGCTTGATTGGGGCTACCCTGAGGACTGAAGCTTTCTTT
clone size: -; J gene: TRBJ1-5; V gene: TRBV19; D gene: -; CDR3 protein: CASKQKPGGQPQHF; CDR3 DNA: TGTGCCAGTAAACAGAAACCGGGAGGTCAGCCCCAGCATTTT
clone size: -; J gene: TRBJ2-7; V gene: TRBV7-6; D gene: -; CDR3 protein: CASSFALGEQYF; CDR3 DNA: TGTGCCAGCAGCTTCGCTTTGGGGGAGCAGTACTTC
clone size: -; J gene: TRBJ2-1; V gene: TRBV28; D gene: -; CDR3 protein: CASSLRGAEQFF; CDR3 DNA: TGTGCCAGCAGTTTAAGGGGGGCTGAGCAGTTCTTC
clone size: -; J gene: TRBJ1-2; V gene: TRBV2; D gene: -; CDR3 protein: CASSETPQRGYTF; CDR3 DNA: TGTGCCAGCAGTGAAACCCCCCAGCGCGGCTACACCTTC
clone size: -; J gene: TRBJ1-2; V gene: TRBV6-1; D gene: -; CDR3 protein: CASSDPPGTHLDHTF; CDR3 DNA: TGTGCCAGCAGTGACCCCCCAGGGACGCATCTTGATCACACCTTC
clone size: -; J gene: TRBJ2-1; V gene: TRBV5-4; D gene: -; CDR3 protein: CASSLTTGGHNEQFF; CDR3 DNA: TGTGCCAGCAGCTTGACCACTGGGGGCCACAATGAGCAGTTCTTC
clone size: -; J gene: TRBJ1-4; V gene: TRBV5-1; D gene: TRBD1; CDR3 protein: CASSYQGGQGGTNEKLFF; CDR3 DNA: TGCGCCAGCAGCTACCAGGGGGGACAGGGTGGCACTAATGAAAAACTGTTTTTT
clone size: -; J gene: TRBJ1-1; V gene: TRBV2; D gene: -; CDR3 protein: CASSATEGTEAFF; CDR3 DNA: TGTGCCAGCAGTGCTACGGAGGGGACTGAAGCTTTCTTT
clone size: -; J gene: TRBJ2-7; V gene: TRBV6-5; D gene: -; CDR3 protein: CASSRQAPYEQYF; CDR3 DNA: TGTGCCAGCAGCCGACAGGCACCCTACGAGCAGTACTTC
clone size: -; J gene: TRBJ2-5; V gene: TRBV27; D gene: TRBD1; CDR3 protein: CASSGQGEETQYF; CDR3 DNA: TGTGCCAGCAGTGGACAGGGAGAAGAGACCCAGTACTTC
clone size: -; J gene: TRBJ2-7; V gene: TRBV5-1; D gene: TRBD2; CDR3 protein: CASSTGGGGSGYEQYF; CDR3 DNA: TGCGCCAGCAGCACCGGAGGTGGGGGTAGCGGGTACGAGCAGTACTTC
clone size: -; J gene: TRBJ2-5; V gene: TRBV25-1; D gene: -; CDR3 protein: CASSVRGETQYF; CDR3 DNA: TGTGCCAGCAGTGTTCGAGGGGAGACCCAGTACTTC
clone size: -; J gene: TRBJ2-7; V gene: TRBV28; D gene: -; CDR3 protein: CASRPSGSYEQYF; CDR3 DNA: TGTGCCAGCAGACCATCAGGGTCCTACGAGCAGTACTTC
clone size: -; J gene: TRBJ1-3; V gene: TRBV28; D gene: -; CDR3 protein: CASSRGRAGNTIYF; CDR3 DNA: TGTGCCAGCAGTCGGGGGCGCGCTGGAAACACCATATATTTT
clone size: -; J gene: TRBJ2-7; V gene: TRBV5-8; D gene: TRBD2; CDR3 protein: CASSTGLAGPSVEQYF; CDR3 DNA: TGTGCCAGCAGCACGGGACTAGCGGGTCCCTCCGTCGAGCAGTACTTC
clone size: -; J gene: TRBJ2-1; V gene: TRBV18; D gene: TRBD2; CDR3 protein: CASSPPPAGVWNEQFF; CDR3 DNA: TGTGCCAGCTCACCACCCCCAGCGGGAGTCTGGAATGAGCAGTTCTTC
clone size: -; J gene: TRBJ1-2; V gene: TRBV5-1; D gene: TRBD1; CDR3 protein: CASRIGTGSTSGYTF; CDR3 DNA: TGCGCCAGCAGGATTGGGACAGGCAGTACGTCCGGCTACACCTTC